The rows below give T cell receptor beta chains drawn from one sample of a study of blood T cell repertoires in COVID-19. The repertoire was sequenced with immunoSEQ multiplex PCR; TCRdb's copy has only in-frame clones and lacks some. The sample gives 38,000 or so clones, 75% to 90% of which show up once; less than 50% is in the top ten. The sequenced material came from peripheral blood. The source of these receptors is a human donor in a cohort sampled during active or convalescent COVID-19. The donor label of this sample is uncertain. Both conserved end residues are part of each CDR3. A D gene is named only where the DNA matches it firmly. Not every row has a clone size; where given, it reads once, few, many or a size class.

j_call v_call clone_size cdr3_length d_call cdr3_aa cdr3_nt
TRBJ1-5 TRBV28 . 14 . CASSLPISNQPQHF TGTGCCAGCAGTTTACCCATTAGCAATCAGCCCCAGCATTTT
TRBJ2-7 TRBV7-2 . 17 . CASSYALWSLNYYEQYF TGTGCCAGCAGCTACGCGCTCTGGTCTCTCAACTACTACGAGCAGTACTTC
TRBJ1-3 TRBV9 few 13 . CASSVAVGNTIYF TGTGCCAGCAGCGTAGCTGTTGGAAACACCATATATTTT
TRBJ2-5 TRBV30 . 14 TRBD2 CAWSVGGIHETQYF TGTGCCTGGAGTGTGGGAGGGATTCATGAGACCCAGTACTTC
TRBJ2-3 TRBV18 . 15 . CASSLSGTYTDTQYF TGTGCCAGCTCCCTAAGCGGAACCTACACAGATACGCAGTATTTT
TRBJ2-5 TRBV2 . 15 TRBD2 CASSPGTSAKETQYF TGTGCCAGCAGCCCTGGGACTAGCGCGAAAGAGACCCAGTACTTC
TRBJ2-3 TRBV5-5 . 17 TRBD2 CASSLGPSGSTTDTQYF TGTGCCAGCAGCTTGGGGCCTAGCGGGAGTACGACAGATACGCAGTATTTT
TRBJ2-7 TRBV27 few 15 TRBD2 CASSWLAGGLGEQYF TGTGCCAGCAGTTGGTTAGCGGGAGGGCTGGGGGAGCAGTACTTC
TRBJ2-5 TRBV4-2 few 13 . CASSQASRETQYF TGTGCCAGCAGCCAGGCCTCACGAGAGACCCAGTACTTC
TRBJ2-3 TRBV7-2 . 14 TRBD2 CASSLRLGGGTQYF TGTGCCAGCAGCCTGAGGCTAGGCGGGGGTACGCAGTATTTT
TRBJ1-3 TRBV3-1/TRBV3-2 few 13 . CASGPGRGNTIYF TGTGCCAGCGGGCCAGGGAGGGGAAACACCATATATTTT
TRBJ1-5 TRBV5-6 . 15 TRBD1 CASTIRTGHNQPQHF TGTGCCAGCACCATAAGGACAGGACACAATCAGCCCCAGCATTTT
TRBJ2-4 TRBV9 . 15 TRBD2 CASSARGDGGNIQYF TGTGCCAGCAGCGCCCGGGGGGACGGAGGAAACATTCAGTACTTC
TRBJ2-1 TRBV10-3 . 15 . CAISEGGSFYNEQFF TGTGCCATCAGTGAAGGGGGTAGCTTCTACAATGAGCAGTTCTTC
TRBJ2-1 TRBV7-2 . 15 TRBD2 CASSSAGGSYNEQFF TGTGCCAGCAGCTCAGCGGGGGGGTCATACAATGAGCAGTTCTTC
TRBJ2-7 TRBV6-1 once 15 . CASSEGGGPVYEQYF TGTGCCAGCAGTGAAGGCGGGGGCCCGGTGTACGAGCAGTACTTC
TRBJ1-1 TRBV29-1 . 13 . CSVDPGEITEAFF TGCAGCGTTGACCCAGGGGAGATCACTGAAGCTTTCTTT
TRBJ2-7 TRBV19 . 13 TRBD1 CASATGGRDEQYF TGTGCCAGCGCAACAGGGGGCAGGGACGAGCAGTACTTC
TRBJ2-1 TRBV6-5 once 15 TRBD2 CASSKTSGVYNEQFF TGTGCCAGCAGCAAAACTAGCGGGGTTTACAATGAGCAGTTCTTC
TRBJ2-7 TRBV28 once 16 . CASRRHSSTSSYEQYF TGTGCCAGCAGAAGGCATAGCTCAACCAGCTCCTACGAGCAGTACTTC
TRBJ2-1 TRBV11-3 . 19 TRBD2 CASSFRGTRSLGPYNEQFF TGTGCCAGCAGCTTCCGTGGGACTAGGAGTTTAGGCCCCTACAATGAGCAGTTCTTC
TRBJ2-7 TRBV13 . 14 TRBD2 CASSYSGGTYEQYF TGTGCCAGCAGCTATAGCGGGGGTACCTACGAGCAGTACTTC
TRBJ2-7 TRBV25-1 . 17 TRBD2 CASSEGLAGGPAKEQYF TGTGCCAGCAGTGAAGGACTAGCGGGAGGGCCGGCGAAAGAGCAGTACTTC